This T cell receptor (beta chain) comes out of a study of shared clonotypes between healthy human individuals. TCRdb's copy holds only in-frame clones and misses some; the assay was immunoSEQ multiplex PCR. The sample yields around 580,000 clones, roughly 98% seen once. The germline CDR1 and CDR2 sequences are ENHRY and SYGVKD. This CDR3 comprises 13 residues. V lost 6 bases, J lost 7 bases, and 8 bases stayed unmatched. Terminally differentiated effector memory CD45RA+ cells were left out of the naive CD8 fraction, which was CD45RO-negative and positively selected for CCR7. Sequenced sample: naive CD8+ T cells sorted from blood. This chain links TRBV10-3 with TRBJ2-7; TRBD1 matches 8 bases. The source is a man aged 25 to 40 in good health. As DNA, the CDR3 is TGTGCCATCAGGGCACAGGGGGAAATAGAGCAGTACTTC. It encodes CAIRAQGEIEQYF.